Below are 5 T cell receptor beta chains sequenced from a single sample in a study of cytomegalovirus exposure and HLA in healthy donors. PCR involved 60 Vbeta and 13 Jbeta primers. TCRdb's table, derived via immunoSEQ multiplex PCR, lists solely in-frame clones and lacks some. The sample yields around 280,000 clones, about 87% seen once. The sample consisted of PBMCs. The receptors come from a woman aged 18-29 years in good health and CMV-seronegative.

The chain uses TRBV30 and TRBJ2-1, with 14 bases matching TRBD2. J gave up 6 bases and V 5 bases, and 6 bases lay outside the gene matches. The germline V gene has CDR1 GTSNPN and CDR2 SVGIG (reference sequence). The CDR3 length is 15 residues. CDR3 loop: CAWSLGTSGGNEQFF. Here the CDR3 DNA reads TGTGCCTGGTCCCTCGGGACTAGCGGGGGCAATGAGCAGTTCTTC.

This clone appeared a single time. The chain couples TRBV27 to TRBJ1-4; no reliable D call. There are 14 residues in the CDR3. Germline values: CDR1 MNHEY, CDR2 SMNVEV (reference sequence). V lost 3 bases to trimming and J lost 5 bases, with 10 bases between them. CDR3 loop: CASSFGGLNEKLFF. CDR3 in DNA: TGTGCCAGCAGTTTTGGAGGGTTGAATGAAAAACTGTTTTTT. The full variable domain, rest sourced from reference TRBV27 and TRBJ1-4, is EAQVTQNPRYLITVTGKKLTVTCSQNMNHEYMSWYRQDPGLGLRQIYYSMNVEVTDKGDVPEGYKVSRKEKRNFPLILESPSPNQTSLYFCASSFGGLNEKLFFGSGTQLSVL.

The chain uses TRBV30 and TRBJ1-3; the D is unclear. This CDR3 has 13 residues. The germline V gene has CDR1 GTSNPN and CDR2 SVGIG (reference sequence). Trimming took 5 bases from V and 3 from J, leaving 11 bases between them. In DNA form, the CDR3 reads TGTGCCTGGGCATCAAGCCTTGGAAACACCATATATTTT. This gives the protein CAWASSLGNTIYF.

The chain is built from TRBV18 and TRBJ2-1, with D possibly TRBD1 on 5 matching bases. V lost 2 bases and J lost 0, with 11 bases in between. CDR1 KGHSH and CDR2 LQKENI come from the germline V gene. This CDR3 contains 16 residues. The DNA of the CDR3 is TGTGCCAGCTCACCAAACACAGGTTACTCCTACAATGAGCAGTTCTTC. This translates into CASSPNTGYSYNEQFF.

The CDR3 region is CASNPTGLNTEAFF. The DNA for the CDR3 is TGTGCCAGCAACCCCACAGGACTGAACACTGAAGCTTTCTTT. This chain uses TRBV27 with TRBJ1-1; possible D gene TRBD1, 5 bases. Per germline, CDR1 MNHEY and CDR2 SMNVEV (reference sequence). The CDR3 consists of 14 residues. V shed 7 bases and J shed 0 bases, with 12 bases lying between them.